Presented here are 7 T cell receptor beta chains from one specimen sequenced in a study of CD8 T cells in Susac syndrome (dated by TCRdb to about 2019). Library preparation employed the immunoSEQ multiplex PCR assay. RNA was extracted using the RNeasy kit, and about 0.5 to 1 microgram was reverse transcribed with random hexamers. Clones were called with MiXCR by TCRdb after fastp trimmed the public reads at Q25, and only in-frame beta chains were retained. For every CDR3 protein sequence, its rows merge into one entry that carries the most common genes and DNA. A total of about 100,000 distinct CDR3 sequences appear in this sample, around 96% of them only once. 0.3% of the sample is taken by the ten largest. Sequencing was performed on CD8+ T cells from PBMCs. Every receptor here comes from a human donor with Susac syndrome.

The chain's CDR3 is CASNYQGPTKETQYF. CDR3 nucleotide sequence: TGTGCCAGCAACTACCAGGGGCCCACTAAAGAGACCCAGTACTTC. The chain recombines TRBV3-1 with TRBJ2-5; possible D gene TRBD1, 6 bases. The germline V gene encodes CDR1 LGHDT and CDR2 YNNKEL (reference sequence). This CDR3 is 15 amino acids long. Trimming shortened V by 7 bases and J by 3 bases, and 18 bases separated the two germline ends.

The chain combines TRBV20-1 with TRBJ2-2; D gene unclear. The germline V gene has CDR1 DFQATT and CDR2 SNEGSKA (reference sequence). V was shortened by 0 bases and J by 4 bases, with 9 bases between the two germline ends. There are 14 residues in the CDR3. The CDR3 sequence is CSARDAASTGELFF. The CDR3 coding sequence is TGCAGTGCTAGAGATGCGGCTAGCACCGGGGAGCTGTTTTTT.

V and J are TRBV27 and TRBJ2-3; TRBD1 matches at 8 bases. The CDR3 totals 15 residues. CDR1 and CDR2 from the germline V gene are MNHEY and SMNVEV (reference sequence). V shed 3 bases and J 2 bases; nucleotides not matched to a gene: 4. Here the CDR3 reads CASSFYRGDTDTQYF. In DNA, the CDR3 is TGTGCCAGCAGTTTCTACAGGGGGGACACAGATACGCAGTATTTT.

The gene calls are TRBV25-1 and TRBJ1-5; D possibly corresponds to TRBD1 (5 bases). The germline gives CDR1 MGHDK, CDR2 SYGVNS. CDR3 length equals 14 residues. Trimming took off 3 bases at V and 6 bases at J, with 12 bases between the two ends. The CDR3 loop reads CASSDSGSGQPQHF. DNA for the CDR3: TGTGCCAGCAGTGATTCAGGGTCCGGTCAGCCCCAGCATTTT.

The chain employs TRBV29-1 and TRBJ1-2; D gene ambiguous. The V gene lost 3 bases and the J gene lost 6 bases, with 8 bases spanning the gap. The CDR3 contains 11 residues. CDR1 SQVTM and CDR2 ANQGSEA come from the germline V gene. CDR3 coding DNA: TGCAGCGTTGAGACCGCAGATGGCTACACCTTC. Its translation: CSVETADGYTF. The complete variable domain, with remaining parts taken from reference TRBV29-1 and TRBJ1-2, reads SAVISQKPSRDICQRGTSLTIQCQVDSQVTMMFWYRQQPGQSLTLIATANQGSEATYESGFVIDKFPISRPNLTFSTLTVSNMSPEDSSIYLCSVETADGYTFGSGTRLTVV.

This chain connects TRBV6-6 to TRBJ2-5; a weak D match, TRBD1 (5 bases). The V gene lost 7 bases and the J gene lost 5 bases, with 17 bases spanning the gap. This CDR3 has 14 amino acids. Germline V gene lookup returns CDR1 MNHNY and CDR2 SVGAGI (reference sequence). CDR3 in amino acids: CASTHQGVGETQYF. The CDR3 coding sequence is TGTGCCAGCACCCATCAAGGGGTCGGGGAGACCCAGTACTTC.

This rearrangement joins TRBV2 to TRBJ2-7; the D is unclear. The CDR3 has 17 residues. Trimming took off 0 bases at V and 1 base at J, with 16 bases between the two ends. The germline V gene encodes CDR1 SNHLY and CDR2 FYNNEI. The CDR3 protein is CASSEARSTGQSYEQYF. The CDR3 region has the DNA TGTGCCAGCAGTGAAGCTCGGTCGACCGGGCAATCCTACGAGCAGTACTTC. The variable domain in full, with the rest retrieved from reference TRBV2 and TRBJ2-7, is EPEVTQTPSHQVTQMGQEVILRCVPISNHLYFYWYRQILGQKVEFLVSFYNNEISEKSEIFDDQFSVERPDGSNFTLKIRSTKLEDSAMYFCASSEARSTGQSYEQYFGPGTRLTVT.